Below, 24 T cell receptor beta chains from the same sample are listed, as sequenced in a study of vaccination effects on CD4 cells after COVID-19. Their cognate antigens are unknown. The ViraFEST assay expanded antigen-specific CD4+ T cells with viral peptide pools before sequencing. It was after more than nine days of culture that CD4+ T cells were isolated. The individual was infected with SARS-CoV-2 between March and December 2020, as confirmed by PCR. The repertoire was sequenced with immunoSEQ multiplex PCR; TCRdb's copy has only in-frame clones and lacks some. This table holds 24,000 or so clones, roughly two thirds found once. Sequencing was performed on CD4+ T cells from PBMCs cultured with SARS-CoV-2 spike peptides, taken before COVID-19 vaccination. These receptors were obtained from a human donor who had a prior SARS-CoV-2 infection.

This clone was found once. The CDR3 DNA sequence: TGCGCCAGCAGCCAACCCCGGGGGAGCGGGAGGGCAGATACGCAGTATTTT. Residues: CASSQPRGSGRADTQYF. This rearrangement joins TRBV4-1 to TRBJ2-3; 10 bases are a match to TRBD2. This CDR3 region has 17 residues. V lost 2 bases to trimming and J lost 4 bases; unmatched junction nucleotides: 9. Germline V lookup: CDR1 MGHRA, CDR2 YSYEKL.

V is TRBV3-1 (or the pseudogene TRBV3-2) and J is TRBJ1-4; TRBD1 aligns across 7 bases. Trimming at V came to 4 bases and at J to 8 bases, leaving 4 bases not matched to a gene. The CDR3 covers 13 residues. Germline CDR1 LGHDT, CDR2 YNNKEL (reference sequence). CDR3 residues: CASSRQGEEKLFF. The CDR3 DNA reads as TGTGCCAGCAGCCGGCAGGGGGAAGAAAAACTGTTTTTT.

The V call is TRBV2, the J call TRBJ2-1; 12 bases line up with TRBD2. The CDR3 loop spans 14 amino acids. The ends lost 5 bases at V and 7 bases at J; junction bases unmatched: 3. CDR1 and CDR2 (germline): SNHLY, FYNNEI. CDR3 DNA sequence: TGTGCCAGCAGTTCTAGCGGGGGGGATAATGAGCAGTTCTTC. The encoded protein is CASSSSGGDNEQFF. The full variable domain, completed using reference TRBV2 and TRBJ2-1, is EPEVTQTPSHQVTQMGQEVILRCVPISNHLYFYWYRQILGQKVEFLVSFYNNEISEKSEIFDDQFSVERPDGSNFTLKIRSTKLEDSAMYFCASSSSGGDNEQFFGPGTRLTVL.

V and J are TRBV5-6 and TRBJ1-2; a weak D match, TRBD1 (6 bases). Deletions cut 3 bases from V and 8 bases from J, with 20 bases between. CDR1 SGHDT and CDR2 YYEEEE come from the germline V gene. This CDR3 is built from 15 residues. The CDR3, as DNA: TGTGCCAGCAGCTCAAAGCCGGGACAAGTAATAGGCTACACCTTC. This gives the protein CASSSKPGQVIGYTF. Together with reference TRBV5-6 and TRBJ1-2, the CDR3 gives the full variable domain: DAGVTQSPTHLIKTRGQQVTLRCSPKSGHDTVSWYQQALGQGPQFIFQYYEEEERQRGNFPDRFSGHQFPNYSSELNVNALLLGDSALYLCASSSKPGQVIGYTFGSGTRLTVV.

The CDR3 DNA reads TGTGCCAGCAGTTTAGGGACAGGGAACTCTGGGGCCAACGTCCTGACTTTC. This encodes CASSLGTGNSGANVLTF. The gene calls are TRBV28 and TRBJ2-6; 9 positions match TRBD1. The CDR3 is made up of 17 amino acids. Germline CDR1 MDHEN, CDR2 SYDVKM. After removal of 2 bases from V and 0 bases from J, the junction contained 2 bases not matched to a gene.

In its sample, this clone was seen once. The chain links TRBV11-2 to TRBJ1-4, with unresolved D. The CDR3 spans 13 residues. Germline lookup yields CDR1 SGHAT and CDR2 FQNNGV. With 3 bases removed from V and 8 bases from J, the gap between germline ends came to 10 bases. The CDR3 DNA sequence: TGTGCCAGCAGCTTTGAAGTTCGAGAAAAACTGTTTTTT. This codes for CASSFEVREKLFF.

The chain joins TRBV18 to TRBJ1-6, with TRBD1 matching over 10 bases. Germline values: CDR1 KGHSH, CDR2 LQKENI. The CDR3 totals 16 residues. With V trimmed by 5 bases and J by 7 bases, 8 bases remained unmatched. CDR3 sequence reads: CASSTRQGATNSPLHF. The CDR3 bases are TGTGCCAGCTCAACAAGACAGGGGGCTACCAATTCACCCCTCCACTTT.

V usage is TRBV6-5 and J usage is TRBJ1-6; a weak D match, TRBD1 (5 bases). The CDR3 totals 16 residues. The germline gives CDR1 MNHEY, CDR2 SVGAGI. V was clipped by 0 bases and J by 5 bases, with 11 bases between them. The CDR3 is CASSYSFQGDNSPLHF. As DNA, the CDR3 is TGTGCCAGCAGTTACTCGTTTCAGGGCGATAATTCACCCCTCCACTTT.

The chain joins TRBV7-3 to TRBJ2-1; TRBD2 might be the D (6 bases). The germline V and J ends were trimmed by 5 bases and 2 bases, with 16 bases remaining between them. Germline lookup yields CDR1 SGHTA and CDR2 FQGTGA. This CDR3 is built from 16 residues. The CDR3 DNA reads TGTGCCAGCAGCCCCCTGGGGGACTCCCCCTACAATGAGCAGTTCTTC. This translates into CASSPLGDSPYNEQFF.

This clone appeared a few times. The gene calls are TRBV11-2 and TRBJ1-2; perhaps TRBD1 as D (5 bases). V shed 6 bases and J shed 4 bases, with 15 bases lying between them. Germline loops: CDR1 SGHAT, CDR2 FQNNGV. The CDR3 is 14 amino acids. The chain's CDR3 is CASSSVRTPYGYTF. Written as DNA, the CDR3 is TGTGCCAGCAGTTCTGTTCGGACACCCTATGGCTACACCTTC.

The rearrangement uses TRBV7-2 and TRBJ1-1, with D uncertain. CDR1 is SGHTA and CDR2 is FQGNSA in the germline V gene. V lost 5 bases, J lost 0 bases, and 7 bases lay in between. The CDR3 has 13 amino acids. CDR3 amino acids: CASSPQLNTEAFF. Here the CDR3 DNA reads TGTGCCAGCAGCCCACAATTGAACACTGAAGCTTTCTTT.

For the CDR3, the DNA is TGTGCCAGCAGCAGGGACAGGGTTTACTCTGGAAACACCATATATTTT. It is translated as CASSRDRVYSGNTIYF. This chain uses TRBV6-6 with TRBJ1-3, with 9 bases aligning to TRBD1. Germline V gene sequence: CDR1 MNHNY, CDR2 SVGAGI (reference sequence). This CDR3 is 16 amino acids long. Trimming cost V 6 bases and J 0 bases; bases outside gene matches: 6.

The chain uses TRBV18 and TRBJ2-7; tentatively, D is TRBD1 or TRBD2 (5 bases each). Trimming pared 4 bases from V and 7 bases from J, leaving 17 bases between. The length of the CDR3 is 14 residues. Germline CDR1 and CDR2: KGHSH and LQKENI. CDR3 nucleotide sequence: TGTGCCAGCTCACAGGGGACCTGGGGCGCGGAGCAGTACTTC. Residues: CASSQGTWGAEQYF. Using reference TRBV18 and TRBJ2-7 for the parts outside the CDR3, the full variable domain is NAGVMQNPRHLVRRRGQEARLRCSPMKGHSHVYWYRQLPEEGLKFMVYLQKENIIDESGMPKERFSAEFPKEGPSILRIQQVVRGDSAAYFCASSQGTWGAEQYFGPGTRLTVT.

The CDR3 region is CASSPRGSGNGYNEQFF. CDR3 in DNA: TGCGCCAGCAGCCCCCGCGGTAGCGGGAATGGATACAATGAGCAGTTCTTC. J is TRBJ2-1 and V is TRBV5-1; 8 bases agree with TRBD2. Trimming at V came to 4 bases and at J to 4 bases, leaving 13 bases not matched to a gene. The V gene's germline CDR1 is SGHRS and CDR2 YFSETQ. The CDR3 covers 17 residues. Full variable domain (missing parts from reference TRBV5-1 and TRBJ2-1): KAGVTQTPRYLIKTRGQQVTLSCSPISGHRSVSWYQQTPGQGLQFLFEYFSETQRNKGNFPGRFSGRQFSNSRSEMNVSTLELGDSALYLCASSPRGSGNGYNEQFFGPGTRLTVL.

The chain employs TRBV2 and TRBJ1-4; 7 positions match TRBD1. The germline V gene encodes CDR1 SNHLY and CDR2 FYNNEI. The CDR3 length is 14 residues. V lost 7 bases to trimming and J lost 2 bases; unmatched junction nucleotides: 4. CDR3 in amino acids: CASNQQGTNEKLFF. In nucleotides, the CDR3 is TGTGCCAGCAATCAACAGGGGACTAATGAAAAACTGTTTTTT.

The CDR3 region is CASSQVGPYGYTF. The CDR3 nucleotides read TGCGCCAGCAGCCAAGTTGGACCCTATGGCTACACCTTC. V and J are TRBV4-1 and TRBJ1-2; D remains ambiguous. Germline V lookup: CDR1 MGHRA, CDR2 YSYEKL. The CDR3 contains 13 residues. V lost 1 base and J lost 4, with 7 bases in between.

The chain recombines TRBV19 with TRBJ1-6; tentatively, D is TRBD1 (5 bases). The germline V and J ends were trimmed by 3 bases and 6 bases, with 6 bases remaining between them. The length of the CDR3 is 13 residues. Germline values: CDR1 LNHDA, CDR2 SQIVND (reference sequence). The CDR3 reads CASSIGGNSPLHF. As DNA, the CDR3 is TGTGCCAGTAGTATTGGGGGTAATTCACCCCTCCACTTT.

This clone was observed a few times. This chain connects TRBV6-2 or TRBV6-3 to TRBJ2-7; D possibly corresponds to TRBD2 (5 bases). V was shortened by 1 base and J by 3 bases, with 16 bases between the two germline ends. The CDR3 is 16 residues long. The germline V gene has CDR1 MNHEY and CDR2 SVGEGT. The CDR3 sequence: CASSYFIGVNDYEQYF. For the CDR3, the DNA is TGTGCCAGCAGTTACTTTATCGGGGTAAACGACTACGAGCAGTACTTC.

The rearrangement uses TRBV9 and TRBJ2-3; 7 bases are a match to TRBD2. CDR1 SGDLS and CDR2 YYNGEE come from the germline V gene. The CDR3 runs 16 residues. Germline trimming cut 4 bases from V and 2 bases from J; bases unmatched to any gene: 10. DNA of the CDR3: TGTGCCAGCAGCCCAAGGACTAGTCGGTCCACAGATACGCAGTATTTT. It encodes CASSPRTSRSTDTQYF.

This clone was counted between two and nine times. The V gene is TRBV6-2 or TRBV6-3, the J gene TRBJ1-1, with D hard to call. CDR1 and CDR2 (germline): MNHEY, SVGEGT. The ends were cut back, 2 bases at V and 3 bases at J, with 7 bases in the middle. The CDR3 consists of 13 residues. The CDR3 DNA reads TGTGCCAGCAGTTACGTCATGGACACTGAAGCTTTCTTT. Protein product: CASSYVMDTEAFF.

The chain joins TRBV6-5 to TRBJ2-7, with D possibly TRBD1 on 6 matching bases. The ends were cut back, 6 bases at V and 3 bases at J, with 15 bases in the middle. Germline V CDR1 and CDR2: MNHEY, SVGAGI. This CDR3 region has 14 residues. The CDR3 DNA is TGTGCCAGCAGCACGGACAGAAAGGGCTACGAGCAGTACTTC. It codes for CASSTDRKGYEQYF.

This chain uses TRBV15 with TRBJ2-7; 7 bases line up with TRBD2. The J segment lost 1 base and the V segment lost 0 bases, leaving 6 bases of the junction unmatched. The germline V gene encodes CDR1 LNHNV and CDR2 YYDKDF (reference sequence). This CDR3 is 16 amino acids long. In nucleotides, the CDR3 is TGTGCCACCAGCAGAGATTGGCCGGGACTATCCTACGAGCAGTACTTC. Translated, it gives CATSRDWPGLSYEQYF.

The table lists this clone with a few counts. The V gene is TRBV2, the J gene TRBJ2-3; 7 bases line up with TRBD1. V lost 4 bases to trimming and J lost 1 base; unmatched junction nucleotides: 5. Germline CDR1 and CDR2: SNHLY and FYNNEI. The CDR3 extends over 15 amino acids. The CDR3 bases are TGTGCCAGCAGTGGGCCTGGACAGGGCACAGATACGCAGTATTTT. As protein: CASSGPGQGTDTQYF.

The chain uses TRBV5-1 and TRBJ2-3; 7 nucleotides align to TRBD1. V trimming: 4 bases; J trimming: 1 base; junction bases outside the gene matches: 3. The CDR3 extends over 14 amino acids. The germline CDR1 and CDR2 sequences are SGHRS and YFSETQ. The chain's CDR3 is CASSPGQGTDTQYF. CDR3 DNA sequence: TGCGCCAGCAGCCCCGGACAGGGCACAGATACGCAGTATTTT.